The rows below give T cell receptor beta chains drawn from one sample of a study of blood T cell repertoires in COVID-19. TCRdb's table, derived via immunoSEQ multiplex PCR, lists solely in-frame clones and lacks some. This table has roughly 120,000 clones, around 80% appearing once. Source material: peripheral blood. The receptors shown here come from a man in his 70s with acute or convalescent COVID-19. CDR3s include the opening cysteine and the closing phenylalanine or tryptophan. The order of the fields is V gene, J gene, D gene, clone size, CDR3 protein, CDR3 DNA. The D gene is left open where the match is weak. Clone size is given for some rows only: seen once, a few or many times, or a class if the clone is expanded.

V: TRBV6-5; J: TRBJ1-1; D: TRBD1; size: .; CDR3: CASRRTGINTEAFF; DNA: TGTGCCAGCAGGCGGACAGGCATAAACACTGAAGCTTTCTTT
V: TRBV18; J: TRBJ2-7; D: .; size: .; CDR3: CASSPQVQGEQYF; DNA: TGTGCCAGCTCACCTCAGGTCCAGGGCGAGCAGTACTTC
V: TRBV18; J: TRBJ1-1; D: TRBD1; size: .; CDR3: CASSPPDRWNTEAFF; DNA: TGTGCCAGCTCACCTCCGGACAGGTGGAACACTGAAGCTTTCTTT
V: TRBV3-1/TRBV3-2; J: TRBJ2-5; D: .; size: .; CDR3: CASSPTGTFQETQYF; DNA: TGTGCCAGCAGCCCCACAGGGACGTTCCAAGAGACCCAGTACTTC
V: TRBV6-5; J: TRBJ1-1; D: TRBD1; size: .; CDR3: CASRTDRDRTTEAFF; DNA: TGTGCCAGCAGAACGGACAGGGATCGGACCACTGAAGCTTTCTTT
V: TRBV7-9; J: TRBJ1-2; D: TRBD1; size: .; CDR3: CASSSPRTGSYGYTF; DNA: TGTGCCAGCAGCTCTCCACGGACAGGAAGCTATGGCTACACCTTC
V: TRBV11-2; J: TRBJ1-4; D: .; size: .; CDR3: CASSPRGGLATNEKLFF; DNA: TGTGCCAGCAGCCCCAGGGGAGGGTTAGCAACTAATGAAAAACTGTTTTTT
V: TRBV2; J: TRBJ2-1; D: TRBD1; size: .; CDR3: CASSLQGVSYNEQFF; DNA: TGTGCCAGCAGTCTTCAGGGGGTGTCCTACAATGAGCAGTTCTTC
V: TRBV29-1; J: TRBJ2-1; D: TRBD2; size: .; CDR3: CSVEGLAGPREQFF; DNA: TGCAGCGTTGAGGGTCTAGCGGGGCCCCGAGAGCAGTTCTTC
V: TRBV6-5; J: TRBJ2-3; D: .; size: .; CDR3: CASSSPSSDSTDTQYF; DNA: TGTGCCAGCAGTTCCCCAAGTAGCGACAGCACAGATACGCAGTATTTT
V: TRBV7-9; J: TRBJ1-1; D: TRBD1; size: few; CDR3: CASSYRGGGTEAFF; DNA: TGTGCCAGCAGTTACAGGGGTGGAGGCACTGAAGCTTTCTTT
V: TRBV5-1; J: TRBJ2-3; D: .; size: .; CDR3: CASSLSSYQGDTQYF; DNA: TGCGCCAGCAGCTTATCTTCCTACCAGGGGGATACGCAGTATTTT
V: TRBV6-5; J: TRBJ1-6; D: TRBD1; size: .; CDR3: CASRSRTGINSPLHF; DNA: TGTGCCAGCCGCTCAAGGACAGGGATCAATTCACCCCTCCACTTT
V: TRBV11-2; J: TRBJ2-2; D: TRBD2; size: .; CDR3: CASSWGLAGPNTGELFF; DNA: TGTGCCAGCAGTTGGGGACTAGCGGGGCCGAACACCGGGGAGCTGTTTTTT
V: TRBV5-1; J: TRBJ2-3; D: TRBD2; size: .; CDR3: CASSLTSGYTDTQYF; DNA: TGCGCCAGCAGCTTGACTAGCGGGTACACAGATACGCAGTATTTT
V: TRBV30; J: TRBJ2-3; D: TRBD1; size: .; CDR3: CAWSDQGAWADTQYF; DNA: TGTGCCTGGAGTGACCAGGGGGCTTGGGCAGATACGCAGTATTTT
V: TRBV29-1; J: TRBJ2-2; D: .; size: once; CDR3: CSVENRANTGELFF; DNA: TGCAGCGTTGAGAACAGGGCGAACACCGGGGAGCTGTTTTTT
V: TRBV19; J: TRBJ2-2; D: .; size: .; CDR3: CASSISSQGPGELFF; DNA: TGTGCCAGTAGTATCTCCTCACAGGGACCGGGGGAGCTGTTTTTT
V: TRBV4-1; J: TRBJ2-7; D: TRBD1; size: once; CDR3: CASSRGQGAGSSYEQYF; DNA: TGCGCCAGCAGCCGGGGACAGGGGGCCGGGAGCTCCTACGAGCAGTACTTC
V: TRBV27; J: TRBJ2-2; D: .; size: .; CDR3: CASSFGLLNTGELFF; DNA: TGTGCCAGCAGTTTCGGACTGCTAAACACCGGGGAGCTGTTTTTT
V: TRBV19; J: TRBJ1-4; D: .; size: once; CDR3: CASTLLGQSNEKLFF; DNA: TGTGCCAGTACCTTACTGGGGCAGTCGAATGAAAAACTGTTTTTT
V: TRBV9; J: TRBJ2-7; D: TRBD1; size: .; CDR3: CASSGPGQGDHEQYF; DNA: TGTGCCAGCAGCGGTCCGGGACAGGGGGACCACGAGCAGTACTTC
V: TRBV11-2; J: TRBJ1-5; D: .; size: .; CDR3: CASSLDLGGNQPQHF; DNA: TGTGCCAGCAGCTTAGATCTCGGTGGCAATCAGCCCCAGCATTTT
V: TRBV18; J: TRBJ2-7; D: .; size: .; CDR3: CASSPDTGGSYEQYF; DNA: TGTGCCAGCTCACCAGATACCGGGGGATCCTACGAGCAGTACTTC
V: TRBV19; J: TRBJ1-3; D: .; size: .; CDR3: CASSRGQSGNTIYF; DNA: TGTGCCAGTAGCAGAGGACAGTCTGGAAACACCATATATTTT
V: TRBV5-1; J: TRBJ2-2; D: .; size: .; CDR3: CASSLTEVGVTGELFF; DNA: TGCGCCAGCAGCTTGACAGAGGTCGGGGTCACCGGGGAGCTGTTTTTT
V: TRBV6-5; J: TRBJ1-6; D: .; size: .; CDR3: CASSYSEATPLHF; DNA: TGTGCCAGCAGTTACTCCGAAGCTACACCCCTCCACTTT
V: TRBV4-2; J: TRBJ1-2; D: TRBD1; size: .; CDR3: CASSRDREVYGYTF; DNA: TGTGCCAGCAGCCGGGACAGGGAGGTCTATGGCTACACCTTC
V: TRBV27; J: TRBJ1-2; D: .; size: .; CDR3: CASSFRQGNGYTF; DNA: TGTGCCAGCAGTTTCAGGCAGGGTAATGGCTACACCTTC
V: TRBV19; J: TRBJ2-6; D: .; size: .; CDR3: CASSRTAYSGANVLTF; DNA: TGTGCCAGTAGCCGGACAGCCTACTCTGGGGCCAACGTCCTGACTTTC
V: TRBV3-1/TRBV3-2; J: TRBJ1-6; D: .; size: .; CDR3: CASSALEGSPLHF; DNA: TGTGCCAGCAGCGCCCTAGAGGGTTCACCCCTCCACTTT
V: TRBV28; J: TRBJ1-2; D: TRBD1; size: .; CDR3: CASSTGQRVYGYTF; DNA: TGTGCCAGCAGCACGGGACAGCGAGTCTATGGCTACACCTTC
V: TRBV4-1; J: TRBJ2-1; D: TRBD1; size: .; CDR3: CASSQGRTGRYLDEQFF; DNA: TGCGCCAGCAGCCAGGGTCGGACAGGCCGTTACTTGGATGAGCAGTTCTTC
V: TRBV4-2; J: TRBJ2-1; D: .; size: .; CDR3: CASSQDLQVILYEQFF; DNA: TGTGCCAGCAGCCAAGATCTTCAGGTGATTTTGTATGAGCAGTTCTTC
V: TRBV6-1; J: TRBJ1-5; D: TRBD1; size: .; CDR3: CASSERRGGGNQPQHF; DNA: TGTGCCAGCAGTGAACGTAGAGGGGGCGGGAATCAGCCCCAGCATTTT
V: TRBV7-9; J: TRBJ2-3; D: TRBD2; size: .; CDR3: CASSQRLAGAYTDTQYF; DNA: TGTGCCAGCAGCCAGCGACTAGCGGGGGCATACACAGATACGCAGTATTTT
V: TRBV30; J: TRBJ2-1; D: TRBD1; size: .; CDR3: CASTGTDYNEQFF; DNA: TGTGCCAGCACCGGGACAGATTACAATGAGCAGTTCTTC